This paragraph covers one TCR beta chain sequence. This sample is drawn from a study of blood T cell repertoires in COVID-19. About the research overall: Samples of COVID-19 (acute and convalescent) were obtained from the United States, Italy and Spain.

The length of the CDR3 is 13 residues. V was pared by 8 bases and J by 2 bases, with 6 bases of the junction left unmatched. Germline V lookup: CDR1 SEHNR, CDR2 FQNEAQ (reference sequence). The protocol was immunoSEQ multiplex PCR, while the TCRdb copy is restricted to in-frame clones and leaves out a portion. The sample consists of over 60,000 clones, just over 85% of them appearing once. This clonotype originated in a man between 65 and 79 years old with active or convalescent COVID-19. The sequencing input was peripheral blood. V usage is TRBV7-9 and J usage is TRBJ2-7, with 7 bases lining up with TRBD2. CDR3: CASGREATYEQYF. DNA of the CDR3: TGTGCCAGCGGACGGGAGGCCACCTACGAGCAGTACTTC.